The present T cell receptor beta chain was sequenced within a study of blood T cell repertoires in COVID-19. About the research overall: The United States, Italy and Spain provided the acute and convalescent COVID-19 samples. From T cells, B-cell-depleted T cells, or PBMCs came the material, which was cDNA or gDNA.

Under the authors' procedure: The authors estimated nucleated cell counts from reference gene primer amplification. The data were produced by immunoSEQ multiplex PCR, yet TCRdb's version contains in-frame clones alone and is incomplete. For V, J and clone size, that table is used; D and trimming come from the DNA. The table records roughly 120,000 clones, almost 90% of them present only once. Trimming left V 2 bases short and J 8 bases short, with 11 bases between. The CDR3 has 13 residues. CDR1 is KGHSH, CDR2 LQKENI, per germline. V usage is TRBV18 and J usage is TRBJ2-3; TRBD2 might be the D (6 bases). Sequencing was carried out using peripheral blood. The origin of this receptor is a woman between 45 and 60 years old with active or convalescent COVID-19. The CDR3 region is CASSPGGDATQYF. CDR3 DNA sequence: TGTGCCAGCTCACCAGGAGGGGATGCTACGCAGTATTTT.